This T cell receptor beta chain was identified in a study of T cell responses to AZD1222 COVID-19 vaccine. Study observations and caveats: Vaccine-associated CD4 TCRs ranged over spike, dominating at 160-218 and 743-854. White British donors predominated, females outnumbered males, and clonal diversity was possibly underestimated.

Repertoires were generated with immunoSEQ multiplex PCR, while TCRdb's copy carries only in-frame clones and drops some. There are about 97,000 clones in the sample; around nine tenths occur only once, and 6.5% to 8% lies in the top ten. A note on this clone: Its antigen is unknown.

The ends were cut back, 4 bases at V and 0 bases at J, with 9 bases in the middle. The length of the CDR3 is 15 residues. Germline V gene sequence: CDR1 LNHDA, CDR2 SQIVND (reference sequence). The material sequenced was peripheral blood, taken on day 0 of AZD1222 vaccination. The receptor comes from an adult in good health. The chain has TRBV19 and TRBJ1-4; tentatively, D is TRBD1 (6 bases). Written as DNA, the CDR3 is TGTGCCAGTAGTACAGGGGTTGCAACTAATGAAAAACTGTTTTTT. This gives the protein CASSTGVATNEKLFF.